This is a list of T cell receptor beta chains from one sample in a study of cytomegalovirus exposure and HLA in healthy donors. The data were produced by immunoSEQ multiplex PCR, yet TCRdb's version contains in-frame clones alone and is incomplete. The data contain 150,000 to 200,000 clones, roughly 12% of them singletons. Sequencing was done on a sample of PBMCs. These receptors all stem from a man aged 45 to 65 in good health and CMV-seropositive. CDR3s include the opening cysteine and the closing phenylalanine or tryptophan. The D gene is left open where the match is weak. Rows may omit the clone size; those that give it use once, few, many or a size class.

abundance	v_gene	j_gene	d_gene	CDR3nt	CDR3aa
once	TRBV18	TRBJ2-5	-	TGTGCCAGCTCACCATTTCGGGACAACCAAGAGACCCAGTACTTC	CASSPFRDNQETQYF
-	TRBV6-1	TRBJ1-1	-	TGTGCCAGCAGTGAAGTGGACAGTGCAAGGACTGAAGCTTTCTTT	CASSEVDSARTEAFF
-	TRBV19	TRBJ1-2	TRBD1	TGTGCCAGTAGGCACAGGGGGCAAGATGGCTACACCTTC	CASRHRGQDGYTF
-	TRBV9	TRBJ1-6	TRBD1	TGTGCCAGCAGCGGGGACAGGGTGACGGTAAATTCACCCCTCCACTTT	CASSGDRVTVNSPLHF
-	TRBV2	TRBJ2-7	TRBD1	TGTGCCAGCAGTCCGACAGGGGCCGACTACGAGCAGTACTTC	CASSPTGADYEQYF
few	TRBV7-6	TRBJ2-1	TRBD2	TGTGCCAGCAGCTCACTCCTAGCGGGGAGCTCCTACAATGAGCAGTTCTTC	CASSSLLAGSSYNEQFF
few	TRBV5-1	TRBJ1-5	-	TGCGCCAGCAGCCCGGAGGCGGGTGGGCCCCAGCATTTT	CASSPEAGGPQHF
-	TRBV7-9	TRBJ2-2	-	TGTGCCAGCAGGAACCCACCGGGGACCGGGGAGCTGTTTTTT	CASRNPPGTGELFF
few	TRBV4-1	TRBJ2-2	-	TGCGCCAGCAGCCTCCACGAGGGGGGGCGGACCGGGGAGCTGTTTTTT	CASSLHEGGRTGELFF
-	TRBV4-2	TRBJ2-7	TRBD1	TGTGCCAGCAGCCAGGACAGGGGCTCCTACGAGCAGTACTTC	CASSQDRGSYEQYF
-	TRBV5-6	TRBJ2-1	TRBD1	TGTGCCAGCAGCTCATCCGCTCTTCTGACAGGGACTGAGCAGTTCTTC	CASSSSALLTGTEQFF
few	TRBV7-6	TRBJ1-1	-	TGTGCCAGCAGCTTTAGTCAGGGAGGCACTGAAGCTTTCTTT	CASSFSQGGTEAFF
few	TRBV10-3	TRBJ1-1	-	TGTGCCATCAGTGAGTCGTTAAGGGGGGGCGAAGCTTTCTTT	CAISESLRGGEAFF
-	TRBV7-2	TRBJ1-2	-	TGTGCCAGCCGGAGGGACTCGGCTGGCTACACCTTC	CASRRDSAGYTF
few	TRBV10-3	TRBJ2-3	TRBD1	TGTGCCATCTCGGGCGGCAGGGGGCGGTCGGGGGCAGATACGCAGTATTTT	CAISGGRGRSGADTQYF
-	TRBV10-2	TRBJ2-2	TRBD1	TGCGCCAGCAGTGAGCGACAGGGGGGCCCCGGGGAGCTGTTTTTT	CASSERQGGPGELFF
few	TRBV4-3	TRBJ1-4	-	TGCGCCAGCAGCCAGGAGAAAAATGAAAAACTGTTTTTT	CASSQEKNEKLFF
few	TRBV4-3	TRBJ1-1	-	TGCGCCAGCAGCCAATGGGGCACAAACACTGAAGCTTTCTTT	CASSQWGTNTEAFF
few	TRBV28	TRBJ1-4	TRBD1	TGTGCCAGCAGTCCCACGGGACAGTTTAATGAAAAACTGTTTTTT	CASSPTGQFNEKLFF
few	TRBV11-3	TRBJ2-7	TRBD2	TGTGCCAGCACCGACGTCGGGGGGGCCGGCTCCTACGAGCAGTACTTC	CASTDVGGAGSYEQYF
-	TRBV4-2	TRBJ1-2	-	TGTGCCAGCAGCCAAGATCGGACAGAGTATGGCTACACCTTC	CASSQDRTEYGYTF
-	TRBV6-6	TRBJ1-2	TRBD1	TGTGCCAGCACCTGGACAGGGGGCGACTATGGCTACACCTTC	CASTWTGGDYGYTF
few	TRBV7-9	TRBJ2-3	TRBD2	TGTGCCAGCAGCCCACTAGCGGCTAGCACAGATACGCAGTATTTT	CASSPLAASTDTQYF
-	TRBV7-8	TRBJ2-5	-	TGTGCCAGCAGCTCGGGACACAACCAAGAGACCCAGTACTTC	CASSSGHNQETQYF
few	TRBV5-6	TRBJ2-3	TRBD1	TGTGCCAGCAGCTCCCGGGACAGGGGTCCGGCAGATACGCAGTATTTT	CASSSRDRGPADTQYF
-	TRBV7-2	TRBJ2-5	-	TGTGCCAGCAGCTTAGGGGGGCGGGAGACCCAGTACTTC	CASSLGGRETQYF
few	TRBV5-1	TRBJ2-5	TRBD1	TGCGCCAGTTGCATCGCCAGGGGGTTGACGGAGACCCAGTACTTC	CASCIARGLTETQYF
few	TRBV5-1	TRBJ2-3	-	TGCGCCAGCAGCCCCACCAGGATGGGCACAGATACGCAGTATTTT	CASSPTRMGTDTQYF
-	TRBV7-2	TRBJ1-2	TRBD1	TGTGCCAGCAGCCCGGGGACAGGGAGAGGCTACACCTTC	CASSPGTGRGYTF
-	TRBV19	TRBJ2-3	TRBD2	TGTGCCAGTACCCCAGCGGGGGGGCCGACAGATACGCAGTATTTT	CASTPAGGPTDTQYF
few	TRBV5-6	TRBJ1-2	-	TGTGCCAGCAGCTTGGTGGGTGAGGATATTGGTGGCTACACCTTC	CASSLVGEDIGGYTF
few	TRBV18	TRBJ2-5	TRBD1	TGTGCCAGCTCCCTGACAGGGGGAAGGGAGACCCAGTACTTC	CASSLTGGRETQYF
-	TRBV5-6	TRBJ1-1	TRBD1	TGTGCCAGCAGCTTGGGACAGGGGACCACTGAAGCTTTCTTT	CASSLGQGTTEAFF
few	TRBV5-6	TRBJ1-6	TRBD1	TGTGCCAGCAGCTTGCCGGACAGGGGGCGATCACCCCTCCACTTT	CASSLPDRGRSPLHF
few	TRBV4-3	TRBJ2-7	-	TGCGCCAGCAGCCCGTCGGGTATCTCCTACGAGCAGTACTTC	CASSPSGISYEQYF
-	TRBV10-3	TRBJ2-2	TRBD2	TGTGCCATCAGTGAAACTAGCGGGAACACCGGGGAGCTGTTTTTT	CAISETSGNTGELFF
few	TRBV6-5	TRBJ2-1	-	TGTGCCAGCAGTACCGGGGGAAATGAGCAGTTCTTC	CASSTGGNEQFF
-	TRBV15	TRBJ2-3	-	TGTGCCACCAGCAGAGATCTCGGGGTTGGGACAGATACGCAGTATTTT	CATSRDLGVGTDTQYF
-	TRBV5-1	TRBJ2-5	-	TGCGCCAGCAGCTTGGGGGGAGGCATAGGAGAGACCCAGTACTTC	CASSLGGGIGETQYF
few	TRBV6-5	TRBJ1-2	TRBD1	TGTGCCAGCAGTCCCTCGGCCAGGACAGGGGGGGGCTACACCTTC	CASSPSARTGGGYTF
-	TRBV7-9	TRBJ2-1	TRBD1	TGTGCCAGCAGCTCAGGACAGGGGAGCTACAATGAGCAGTTCTTC	CASSSGQGSYNEQFF
-	TRBV27	TRBJ1-2	-	TGTGCCAGCAGCCACGGACTTACCTATGGCTACACCTTC	CASSHGLTYGYTF
few	TRBV27	TRBJ1-2	TRBD1	TGTGCCAGCAGTGCCACGGGACAGAACTATGGCTACACCTTC	CASSATGQNYGYTF